Below, 27 T cell receptor beta chains from the same sample are listed, as sequenced in a study of blood T cell repertoires in COVID-19. Clones were read by immunoSEQ multiplex PCR, and TCRdb kept only the in-frame ones, dropping some. The data contain hundreds of thousands of clones, approximately 86% of them seen just once; the ten biggest clones take up roughly 2%. The source material was PBMCs or T cells enriched from blood (not recorded which). Receptor source: a middle-aged woman with acute COVID-19.

The chain joins TRBV11-2 to TRBJ1-1; 9 positions agree with TRBD1. Looked up from germline, CDR1 is SGHAT and CDR2 is FQNNGV. The CDR3 extends over 15 amino acids. V trimming: 4 bases; J trimming: 3 bases; junction bases outside the gene matches: 6. CDR3 loop: CASSSGTGSHTEAFF. DNA of the CDR3: TGTGCCAGCAGCTCCGGGACAGGGTCGCACACTGAAGCTTTCTTT.

The chain employs TRBV6-4 and TRBJ2-1; 11 bases match TRBD1. J gave up 6 bases and V 2 bases, and 9 bases lay outside the gene matches. There are 17 residues in the CDR3. Germline lookup yields CDR1 MRHNA and CDR2 SNTAGT. This CDR3 is CASSDEPGGQGVNEQFF. CDR3 in DNA: TGTGCCAGCAGTGACGAGCCGGGGGGACAGGGGGTCAATGAGCAGTTCTTC.

The chain combines TRBV11-2 with TRBJ2-3, with 9 positions matching TRBD1. Germline V CDR1 and CDR2: SGHAT, FQNNGV. This CDR3 is 16 amino acids long. V was clipped by 5 bases and J by 3 bases; unmatched bases: 9. CDR3 nucleotides: TGTGCCAGCAGCGCTACCCCGGGACAGGGTACAGATACGCAGTATTTT. Its translation is CASSATPGQGTDTQYF.

The V call is TRBV6-1, the J call TRBJ2-4, with D perhaps TRBD1 (6 bases). The ends were cut back, 2 bases at V and 0 bases at J, with 11 bases in the middle. This CDR3 contains 16 residues. Germline V gene sequence: CDR1 MNHNS, CDR2 SASEGT. The CDR3 sequence is CASSERDTLAKNIQYF. As DNA, the CDR3 is TGTGCCAGCAGTGAAAGGGACACCTTAGCCAAAAACATTCAGTACTTC.

This clone occurred a few times. This chain connects TRBV5-1 to TRBJ2-1, with 8 bases aligning to TRBD1. Looked up from germline, CDR1 is SGHRS and CDR2 is YFSETQ. The CDR3 is made up of 14 amino acids. The V segment lost 3 bases and the J segment 4 bases; nucleotides outside the gene matches: 3. DNA for the CDR3: TGCGCCAGCAGCTGGGGACAGGAGTACAATGAGCAGTTCTTC. As protein: CASSWGQEYNEQFF.

This clone was detected only once. J is TRBJ2-5 and V is TRBV18, with 10 bases lining up with TRBD2. The V and J ends lost 1 base and 1 base, in that order; junction bases with no gene match: 9. The CDR3 loop spans 18 amino acids. Germline V lookup: CDR1 KGHSH, CDR2 LQKENI. This CDR3 is CASSPLSPSSGGQETQYF. The CDR3 DNA reads TGTGCCAGCTCACCACTCTCCCCGTCTAGCGGGGGCCAAGAGACCCAGTACTTC.

About this clone: This sample includes further DNA sequences coding for the same CDR3. The chain uses TRBV19 and TRBJ1-2, with D tentatively TRBD1 (6 bases). Germline-derived CDR1 and CDR2 are LNHDA and SQIVND (reference sequence). CDR3 length equals 13 residues. Trimming took off 6 bases at V and 1 base at J, with 9 bases between the two ends. The CDR3 bases are TGTGCCAGTAGCCCACAGGGTAACTATGGCTACACCTTC. Encoded protein: CASSPQGNYGYTF.

The J gene is TRBJ1-1, the V gene TRBV10-3; maybe TRBD1 (5 bases). V was clipped by 10 bases and J by 4 bases, with 22 bases between them. From germline, CDR1 is ENHRY and CDR2 SYGVKD. This CDR3 has 15 amino acids. In DNA form, the CDR3 reads TGTGCCACCGCGGGAGGGCAGGGCAGGAGCACTGAAGCTTTCTTT. Residues: CATAGGQGRSTEAFF.

V gene TRBV5-4 combines with J gene TRBJ1-4, with D uncertain. The CDR3 runs 13 residues. Germline V gene data show CDR1 as SGHNT and CDR2 as YYREEE (reference sequence). The germline V and J ends were trimmed by 1 base and 7 bases, with 8 bases remaining between them. CDR3 nucleotide sequence: TGTGCCAGCAGCTTGCTGGGCCGTGAAAAACTGTTTTTT. It translates to CASSLLGREKLFF.

J is TRBJ1-3 and V is TRBV3-1 (or the pseudogene TRBV3-2), with a weak D call TRBD1 (5 bases). CDR1 LGHDT and CDR2 YNNKEL come from the germline V gene (reference sequence). With 6 bases removed from V and 0 bases from J, the gap between germline ends came to 9 bases. The CDR3 contains 14 residues. The CDR3 DNA is TGTGCCAGCAGAGACAGTAACTCTGGAAACACCATATATTTT. This codes for CASRDSNSGNTIYF.

The chain employs TRBV27 and TRBJ2-3, with 12 positions matching TRBD2. The V segment lost 0 bases and the J segment 5 bases; nucleotides outside the gene matches: 6. This CDR3 comprises 17 residues. Germline assignment: CDR1 MNHEY and CDR2 SMNVEV (reference sequence). The chain's CDR3 is CASSLSYLAGGEDTQYF. The CDR3 region has the DNA TGTGCCAGCAGTTTATCATACCTAGCGGGGGGGGAAGATACGCAGTATTTT.

This rearrangement joins TRBV15 to TRBJ2-5, with D possibly being TRBD1 (6 bases). The CDR3 runs to 15 residues. Per the germline V gene, CDR1 is LNHNV and CDR2 is YYDKDF (reference sequence). The ends were cut back, 5 bases at V and 2 bases at J, with 15 bases in the middle. CDR3 amino acids: CATSLGQYDQETQYF. In DNA form, the CDR3 reads TGTGCCACCAGCCTGGGACAATACGATCAAGAGACCCAGTACTTC.

This clone was picked up one time. The chain recombines TRBV15 with TRBJ1-4; D might be TRBD1 (6 bases). V lost 9 bases and J 8 bases, leaving 22 bases between the germline ends. Germline values: CDR1 LNHNV, CDR2 YYDKDF (reference sequence). This CDR3 region has 15 residues. CDR3 residues: CATTNRNTGLEKLFF. The CDR3 coding sequence is TGTGCCACAACCAATAGAAATACAGGGCTCGAAAAACTGTTTTTT. Using reference TRBV15 and TRBJ1-4 for the parts outside the CDR3, the full variable domain is DAMVIQNPRYQVTQFGKPVTLSCSQTLNHNVMYWYQQKSSQAPKLLFHYYDKDFNNEADTPDNFQSRRPNTSFCFLDIRSPGLGDTAMYLCATTNRNTGLEKLFFGSGTQLSVL.

V is TRBV7-8 and J is TRBJ1-1; 8 bases line up with TRBD1. CDR1 is SGHVS and CDR2 is FQNEAQ in the germline V gene. The ends lost 1 base at V and 4 bases at J; junction bases unmatched: 2. The CDR3 is 14 residues long. CDR3 region: CASSLGRGLTEAFF. In DNA form, the CDR3 reads TGTGCCAGCAGCTTAGGCAGGGGGCTCACTGAAGCTTTCTTT.

The V and J genes are TRBV24-1 and TRBJ1-1; D is possibly TRBD1 (6 bases). The CDR3 is 12 residues long. Between the trimmed V and J ends, which lost 4 bases and 9 bases, there was a span of 11 bases. Germline V gene data show CDR1 as KGHDR and CDR2 as SFDVKD. The CDR3 DNA reads as TGTGCCACCAGTGACTCTACAGGGAAAGCTTTCTTT. It yields the protein CATSDSTGKAFF.

This clone was counted a single time. The chain uses TRBV9 and TRBJ2-1, with 8 bases identical to TRBD1. The CDR3 is 16 amino acids. Per germline, CDR1 SGDLS and CDR2 YYNGEE. The V and J ends lost 1 base and 4 bases, in that order; junction bases with no gene match: 7. For the CDR3, the DNA is TGTGCCAGCAGCGTATGGGCACAGGGGGGATACAATGAGCAGTTCTTC. Its protein is CASSVWAQGGYNEQFF.

The gene calls are TRBV6-5 and TRBJ2-2; D perhaps matches TRBD2 (6 bases). Germline V lookup: CDR1 MNHEY, CDR2 SVGAGI. Trimming shortened V by 7 bases and J by 3 bases, and 12 bases separated the two germline ends. This CDR3 is built from 14 residues. The CDR3 protein is CASNPAGYTGELFF. CDR3 in DNA: TGTGCCAGCAATCCTGCGGGGTACACCGGGGAGCTGTTTTTT.

This chain uses TRBV11-2 with TRBJ1-6; 8 bases align to TRBD1. The CDR3 contains 18 residues. Unmatched junction bases numbered 11, after V lost 0 bases and J lost 7 bases. Per the germline V gene, CDR1 is SGHAT and CDR2 is FQNNGV. Here the CDR3 reads CASSLDLGQGARNSPLHF. The CDR3 bases are TGTGCCAGCAGCTTAGATCTCGGGCAGGGGGCGCGAAATTCACCCCTCCACTTT.

This clone was counted a single time. The V call is TRBV6-1, the J call TRBJ1-2; unclear D gene. CDR1 and CDR2 from the germline V gene are MNHNS and SASEGT. Trimming removed 2 bases from V and 5 bases from J, with 6 bases in between. The CDR3 runs to 12 residues. The CDR3 DNA reads TGTGCCAGCAGTGAATCAGGATATGGCTACACCTTC. Protein sequence: CASSESGYGYTF.

Turning to this clone: Additional DNA sequences in this sample encode the identical CDR3. This rearrangement joins TRBV6-5 to TRBJ1-3; 8 nucleotides agree with TRBD1. Germline V lookup: CDR1 MNHEY, CDR2 SVGAGI. The CDR3 totals 13 residues. V was pared by 6 bases and J by 7 bases, with 5 bases of the junction left unmatched. CDR3 amino acids: CASSRGRGNTIYF. In DNA, the CDR3 is TGTGCCAGCAGCAGGGGGCGCGGGAACACCATATATTTT.

The rearrangement joins TRBV19 to TRBJ1-1; 10 bases are shared with TRBD1. Trimming took 3 bases from V and 7 from J; bases not matched to a gene: 8. This CDR3 has 15 residues. CDR1 is LNHDA, CDR2 SQIVND, per germline (reference sequence). The CDR3 region has the DNA TGTGCCAGTAGTATTCCGGGACAGGGGACCCTTGAAGCTTTCTTT. This codes for CASSIPGQGTLEAFF.

The chain recombines TRBV7-9 with TRBJ1-1; 7 bases are a match to TRBD1. After removal of 5 bases from V and 6 bases from J, the junction contained 9 bases not matched to a gene. The germline V gene has CDR1 SEHNR and CDR2 FQNEAQ (reference sequence). This CDR3 has 14 amino acids. CDR3 in amino acids: CASSAYSQGAEAFF. The CDR3 DNA reads as TGTGCCAGCAGCGCCTACTCGCAGGGGGCTGAAGCTTTCTTT.

The V and J genes are TRBV4-1 and TRBJ1-2, with D unresolved. The germline V gene encodes CDR1 MGHRA and CDR2 YSYEKL. With 1 base removed from V and 1 base from J, the gap between germline ends came to 7 bases. The CDR3 sequence is 14 residues long. This CDR3 reads CASSQGTFNYGYTF. Written as DNA, the CDR3 is TGCGCCAGCAGCCAAGGGACTTTTAACTATGGCTACACCTTC.

The chain employs TRBV4-1 and TRBJ1-5; possible D gene TRBD1, 5 bases. This CDR3 is built from 16 residues. Germline V gene data show CDR1 as MGHRA and CDR2 as YSYEKL. V was pared by 1 base and J by 3 bases, with 13 bases between. The CDR3 here is CASSQGGGYSNQPQHF. Written as DNA, the CDR3 is TGCGCCAGCAGCCAAGGTGGGGGGTATTCCAATCAGCCCCAGCATTTT.

This chain connects TRBV2 to TRBJ1-2; weak D call: TRBD1 (5 bases). The CDR3 consists of 16 residues. CDR1 and CDR2 from the germline V gene are SNHLY and FYNNEI. Trimming left V 6 bases short and J 1 base short, with 18 bases between. The CDR3 protein is CASSLLGPGGNYGYTF. The CDR3 nucleotides are TGTGCCAGCAGCCTCCTGGGGCCAGGCGGTAACTATGGCTACACCTTC.

V and J are TRBV30 and TRBJ1-4; 7 nucleotides agree with TRBD1. Germline CDR1 GTSNPN, CDR2 SVGIG (reference sequence). V dropped 1 base and J dropped 4; count of bases not matched to a gene: 3. The CDR3 covers 14 residues. As DNA, the CDR3 is TGTGCCTGGAGTGAAGGGGGCAATAATGAAAAACTGTTTTTT. As protein: CAWSEGGNNEKLFF.

The chain couples TRBV24-1 to TRBJ2-2; no clear D. There are 14 residues in the CDR3. From germline, CDR1 is KGHDR and CDR2 SFDVKD. Trimming removed 5 bases from V and 2 bases from J, with 8 bases in between. In DNA form, the CDR3 reads TGTGCCACCAGTGGGGCCCTAAACACCGGGGAGCTGTTTTTT. Translated: CATSGALNTGELFF.